These 30 T cell receptor beta chains share one sample of origin, sequenced in a study of blood T cell repertoires in COVID-19. Assay used: immunoSEQ multiplex PCR; TCRdb lists only in-frame clones, some missing. The repertoire holds some 73,000 clones, with 80% to 90% as singletons. The sample taken for sequencing was peripheral blood. These receptors originate from a man aged 80 or over with COVID-19, enrolled during active disease.

This clone has just a few counts. The chain has TRBV7-2 and TRBJ1-5; TRBD1 matches 7 bases. The CDR3 covers 15 residues. Looked up from germline, CDR1 is SGHTA and CDR2 is FQGNSA. Losses at the gene ends were 5 bases for V and 1 base for J; bases not matched to a gene: 5. The CDR3 region is CASSKTGLSNQPQHF. The CDR3 DNA reads TGTGCCAGCAGCAAGACAGGGTTAAGCAATCAGCCCCAGCATTTT.

This sequence joins TRBV7-9 and TRBJ1-2; TRBD1 might be the D (5 bases). The CDR3 runs to 16 residues. V was trimmed by 5 bases and J by 0 bases, leaving 16 bases between them. Germline CDR1 is SEHNR and CDR2 is FQNEAQ (reference sequence). The CDR3 DNA reads as TGTGCCAGCAGCCCCCAGGGCGGGAATTCTAACTATGGCTACACCTTC. Residues: CASSPQGGNSNYGYTF.

The gene calls are TRBV18 and TRBJ2-1; D might be TRBD1 (5 bases). The germline CDR1 and CDR2 sequences are KGHSH and LQKENI. The CDR3 contains 13 residues. V dropped 4 bases and J dropped 5 bases, with 9 bases sitting between them. As DNA, the CDR3 is TGTGCCAGCTCACGGGCAGGGAACAATGAGCAGTTCTTC. Its translation is CASSRAGNNEQFF.

This rearrangement joins TRBV5-4 to TRBJ2-1; TRBD2 matches at 7 bases. Germline values: CDR1 SGHNT, CDR2 YYREEE (reference sequence). The CDR3 runs 14 residues. V was clipped by 4 bases and J by 0 bases; unmatched bases: 1. This CDR3 reads CASSPGGSYNEQFF. As DNA, the CDR3 is TGTGCCAGCAGCCCGGGGGGCTCCTACAATGAGCAGTTCTTC.

This rearrangement joins TRBV5-8 to TRBJ2-4, with a weak D call TRBD1 (5 bases). Germline V gives CDR1 SGHTS, CDR2 YDEGEE. The CDR3 is 14 amino acids. V gave up 0 bases and J gave up 3 bases, with 7 bases separating them. The CDR3 region has the DNA TGTGCCAGCAGCTTGGAAGGGGACAAAAACATTCAGTACTTC. As protein: CASSLEGDKNIQYF.

Remarks on this clone: A junction end diverges from the germline sequence, so it may reflect a read error. The gene calls are TRBV12-3 or TRBV12-4 and TRBJ2-5; D may be TRBD1 (6 bases). This CDR3 has 12 amino acids. The CDR3 DNA reads as TGTGCCAGCAGTCCGAGGGACACCCACGGGGACTTC. It is translated as CASSPRDTHGDF.

The rearrangement uses TRBV28 and TRBJ1-4; D is unresolved. There are 12 residues in the CDR3. The V end lost 7 bases, the J end lost 7 bases, and 10 bases lay between the germline ends. Germline V gene lookup returns CDR1 MDHEN and CDR2 SYDVKM. CDR3 sequence (DNA): TGTGCCAGCACCTCAACGCGTGAAAAACTGTTTTTT. Amino acids: CASTSTREKLFF. The full variable domain, in which reference TRBV28 and TRBJ1-4 provide the parts outside the CDR3, is DVKVTQSSRYLVKRTGEKVFLECVQDMDHENMFWYRQDPGLGLRLIYFSYDVKMKEKGDIPEGYSVSREKKERFSLILESASTNQTSMYLCASTSTREKLFFGSGTQLSVL.

This chain uses TRBV6-5 with TRBJ1-3, with a tentative D call TRBD1 (6 bases). The CDR3 is 14 amino acids. The V end lost 2 bases, the J end lost 5 bases, and 10 bases lay between the germline ends. Germline V gene data show CDR1 as MNHEY and CDR2 as SVGAGI. CDR3 DNA sequence: TGTGCCAGCAGTTACCGGCAGGGGAGAAACACCATATATTTT. Translation gives CASSYRQGRNTIYF.

The chain combines TRBV5-4 with TRBJ2-1, with 13 bases identical to TRBD2. This CDR3 is 15 amino acids long. CDR1 is SGHNT and CDR2 is YYREEE in the germline V gene (reference sequence). V shed 6 bases, J shed 6 bases, and the junction held 6 bases outside the gene matches. The CDR3 is CASTKTSGGSNEQFF. DNA of the CDR3: TGTGCCAGCACCAAGACTAGCGGGGGGTCCAATGAGCAGTTCTTC.

V usage is TRBV7-3 and J usage is TRBJ1-3, with D tentatively TRBD1 (5 bases). With 5 bases removed from V and 5 bases from J, the gap between germline ends came to 16 bases. The CDR3 has 15 amino acids. Germline V gene lookup returns CDR1 SGHTA and CDR2 FQGTGA. The CDR3: CASSTPTGGRNTIYF. CDR3 in DNA: TGTGCCAGCAGCACCCCAACGGGGGGAAGAAACACCATATATTTT.

The chain couples TRBV5-6 to TRBJ2-1; TRBD1 matches at 7 bases. In germline, CDR1 is SGHDT, CDR2 YYEEEE. The V and J ends lost 2 bases and 3 bases, in that order; junction bases with no gene match: 8. The CDR3 spans 16 residues. The CDR3 spells CASSLLQGRHYNEQFF. CDR3 sequence (DNA): TGTGCCAGCAGCTTACTACAGGGGAGACACTACAATGAGCAGTTCTTC.

The chain carries TRBV6-1 and TRBJ1-1, with TRBD1 matching over 7 bases. Germline V lookup: CDR1 MNHNS, CDR2 SASEGT. V was clipped by 2 bases and J by 0 bases; unmatched bases: 3. This CDR3 is built from 15 residues. The CDR3 is CASSEPGQLNTEAFF. In DNA, the CDR3 is TGTGCCAGCAGTGAACCGGGACAGCTGAACACTGAAGCTTTCTTT.

The chain uses TRBV4-2 and TRBJ2-7; 7 bases map to TRBD2. The CDR3 has 13 residues. V dropped 4 bases and J dropped 5; count of bases not matched to a gene: 5. Germline V gene lookup returns CDR1 LGHNA and CDR2 YNFKEQ. In DNA form, the CDR3 reads TGTGCCAGCAGCCGTGGGGGGGTCGACGAGCAGTACTTC. Amino acid sequence: CASSRGGVDEQYF.

This chain links TRBV5-1 with TRBJ1-1, with D possibly being TRBD1 (6 bases). Deletions cut 5 bases from V and 10 bases from J, with 21 bases between. The CDR3 has 14 residues. In germline, CDR1 is SGHRS, CDR2 YFSETQ. This chain's CDR3 is CASRGWTGDTGAFF. The CDR3 DNA reads as TGCGCCAGCAGGGGATGGACTGGGGACACGGGAGCTTTCTTT.

J is TRBJ1-1 and V is TRBV5-4; TRBD1 matches 10 bases. Germline assignment: CDR1 SGHNT and CDR2 YYREEE (reference sequence). The CDR3 is made up of 14 amino acids. The junction had 2 bases not matched to a gene; V was cut back by 4 bases and J by 2 bases. For the CDR3, the DNA is TGTGCCAGCAGCCGGGACAGGGGAAACACTGAAGCTTTCTTT. It translates to CASSRDRGNTEAFF.

The chain carries TRBV2 and TRBJ1-1; D gene ambiguous. The CDR3 extends over 15 amino acids. With 6 bases removed from V and 0 bases from J, the gap between germline ends came to 14 bases. Germline loops: CDR1 SNHLY, CDR2 FYNNEI. This CDR3 is CASRTRAGVNTEAFF. CDR3 nucleotides: TGTGCCAGCAGGACGAGGGCAGGAGTGAACACTGAAGCTTTCTTT.

The chain uses TRBV25-1 and TRBJ1-6; possibly TRBD1 for D (6 bases). CDR1 and CDR2 (germline): MGHDK, SYGVNS. The CDR3 totals 15 residues. V lost 3 bases to trimming and J lost 7 bases, with 13 bases between them. CDR3 amino acids: CASSDSGVGNSPLHF. DNA of the CDR3: TGTGCCAGCAGTGATTCAGGGGTTGGGAATTCACCCCTCCACTTT.

The CDR3 DNA reads as TGTGCCAGCACCTTCAGGGGGCCCACTGAAGCTTTCTTT. It yields the protein CASTFRGPTEAFF. The V and J genes are TRBV11-3 and TRBJ1-1; 8 bases are a match to TRBD1. Germline CDR1 reads SGHNT; CDR2 reads YENEEA. Trimming took 7 bases from V and 4 from J; bases not matched to a gene: 5. The CDR3 has 13 residues.

This clone has only one observation. The chain couples TRBV28 to TRBJ1-5; the D gene is possibly TRBD1 (5 bases). This CDR3 is built from 13 residues. CDR1 MDHEN and CDR2 SYDVKM come from the germline V gene. Trimming took 3 bases from V and 3 from J, leaving 6 bases between them. The CDR3 DNA sequence: TGTGCCAGCAGTTTGGACAACAATCAGCCCCAGCATTTT. Protein sequence: CASSLDNNQPQHF.

This rearrangement joins TRBV9 to TRBJ2-5; D might be TRBD2 (7 bases). CDR3 length: 16 residues. V shed 3 bases and J shed 2 bases, with 17 bases lying between them. Germline CDR1 and CDR2: SGDLS and YYNGEE. The CDR3 is CASSASAAGAQETQYF. For the CDR3, the DNA is TGTGCCAGCAGCGCGTCGGCGGCGGGGGCACAAGAGACCCAGTACTTC.

The V call is TRBV11-2, the J call TRBJ2-1; 9 nucleotides agree with TRBD1. Trimming removed 5 bases from V and 7 bases from J; junction bases left unmatched: 9. Germline V gene lookup returns CDR1 SGHAT and CDR2 FQNNGV. The CDR3 has 15 amino acids. The CDR3 nucleotides are TGTGCCAGCAGCATCACAGGGGGCGTCGGTAATGAGCAGTTCTTC. This codes for CASSITGGVGNEQFF.

The chain carries TRBV28 and TRBJ1-2, with a weak D call TRBD1 (6 bases). Trimming stripped 2 bases from V and 8 bases from J, with 12 bases between. Germline lookup yields CDR1 MDHEN and CDR2 SYDVKM. There are 13 residues in the CDR3. The CDR3 nucleotides read TGTGCCAGCAGTTTACAGGGGCGGAGGGGCTACACCTTC. Its protein product is CASSLQGRRGYTF.

This clone was seen only a few times. This chain joins TRBV7-9 and TRBJ1-6; D gene ambiguous. This CDR3 has 14 amino acids. V was cut by 3 bases and J by 8 bases, with 11 bases left in between. From germline, CDR1 is SEHNR and CDR2 FQNEAQ (reference sequence). In DNA, the CDR3 is TGTGCCAGCAGCTTCGGGGTTGCTGATTCACCCCTCCACTTT. Protein product: CASSFGVADSPLHF.

The V and J genes are TRBV4-2 and TRBJ2-7; 7 bases are shared with TRBD2. The junction had 8 bases not matched to a gene; V was cut back by 0 bases and J by 0 bases. CDR3 length: 17 residues. Germline-derived CDR1 and CDR2 are LGHNA and YNFKEQ. CDR3 in DNA: TGTGCCAGCAGCCAAGATTGGCGGGGGATAAGCTCCTACGAGCAGTACTTC. It is translated as CASSQDWRGISSYEQYF.

V gene TRBV5-1 combines with J gene TRBJ1-6; D is unclear. V lost 0 bases to trimming and J lost 5 bases, with 6 bases between them. CDR3 size: 14 residues. Germline CDR1 is SGHRS and CDR2 is YFSETQ. The DNA of the CDR3 is TGCGCCAGCAGCTTGGGGGAGAATAATTCACCCCTCCACTTT. Translating it yields CASSLGENNSPLHF.

This clone was seen a single time. This chain connects TRBV18 to TRBJ2-3; a possible D gene is TRBD2 (5 bases). Trimming removed 1 base from V and 2 bases from J, with 7 bases in between. This CDR3 is 14 amino acids long. CDR1 and CDR2 (germline): KGHSH, LQKENI. The CDR3 coding sequence is TGTGCCAGCTCACCACAGAGGGACACAGATACGCAGTATTTT. Protein: CASSPQRDTDTQYF. Full variable domain (missing parts from reference TRBV18 and TRBJ2-3): NAGVMQNPRHLVRRRGQEARLRCSPMKGHSHVYWYRQLPEEGLKFMVYLQKENIIDESGMPKERFSAEFPKEGPSILRIQQVVRGDSAAYFCASSPQRDTDTQYFGPGTRLTVL.

This sequence joins TRBV18 and TRBJ2-3; the match to TRBD2 covers 15 bases. The V gene's germline CDR1 is KGHSH and CDR2 LQKENI. CDR3 length equals 15 residues. The V segment lost 8 bases and the J segment 3 bases; nucleotides outside the gene matches: 3. The CDR3 DNA reads as TGTGCCAGCAGCGGACTAGCGGGGGGGACAGATACGCAGTATTTT. As protein: CASSGLAGGTDTQYF.

The chain employs TRBV2 and TRBJ2-1; perhaps TRBD2 as D (6 bases). Germline-derived CDR1 and CDR2 are SNHLY and FYNNEI. The CDR3 is 16 residues long. V was shortened by 4 bases and J by 8 bases, with 21 bases between the two germline ends. The CDR3 is CASSAPWELAGDEQFF. The CDR3 DNA reads as TGTGCCAGCAGTGCCCCCTGGGAACTAGCTGGGGATGAGCAGTTCTTC.

This clone was detected only a few times. The J gene is TRBJ1-4, the V gene TRBV18, with D unresolved. The CDR3 sequence is 15 residues long. The germline V and J ends were trimmed by 3 bases and 5 bases, with 13 bases remaining between them. Germline V gene sequence: CDR1 KGHSH, CDR2 LQKENI. CDR3 protein: CASSPQAGRNEKLFF. CDR3 sequence (DNA): TGTGCCAGCTCACCGCAGGCGGGCCGAAATGAAAAACTGTTTTTT.

The rearrangement joins TRBV5-4 to TRBJ1-5; 7 positions match TRBD1. Trimming removed 5 bases from V and 5 bases from J; junction bases left unmatched: 4. Germline values: CDR1 SGHNT, CDR2 YYREEE (reference sequence). This CDR3 comprises 13 residues. The chain's CDR3 is CASSLDRDQPQHF. The CDR3, as DNA: TGTGCCAGCAGTCTAGACAGGGATCAGCCCCAGCATTTT.